The source of this TCR beta chain is a study of shared clonotypes between healthy human individuals. Study summary: The donor pool was made up of a couple of women and three men aged 18 to 49.

Study-wide results and limits: Represented diversity, genetic and exposure-history alike, was limited by few donors. Memory subsets generally showed lower estimated richness than naive subsets. About 5% of naive CD4 clonotypes were shared across a few donors.

The germline V gene encodes CDR1 MRHNA and CDR2 SNTAGT. CDR3 length equals 15 residues. Trimming shortened V by 7 bases and J by 4 bases, and 16 bases separated the two germline ends. The table came from immunoSEQ multiplex PCR; TCRdb's copy has only in-frame clones and leaves some out. The data contain millions of clones, more than 80% of them seen just once; the ten biggest clones take up around 0.4%. Points on this clone: Its antigen is as yet unknown.

The TCR sequence derives from a man between 18 and 29 years old in good health. Some clones in this sample may be carry-over from other donors' samples. V is TRBV6-4 and J is TRBJ1-4, with unresolved D. The sequencing input was naive CD4+ T cells from PBMCs. The subset here: CD45RA+ positively selected. This CDR3 reads CASKPQAWGNEKLFF. The CDR3 DNA reads TGTGCCAGCAAGCCGCAGGCCTGGGGTAATGAAAAACTGTTTTTT.